The table lists the clone carrying this T cell receptor beta chain with many counts. What it binds is not known. Amplification yielded TCR beta CDR3 regions, with RNA transcripts as the source. Initially, a first-round RT-PCR of the TCR CDR3 employed the HTBI primer set. TCRdb re-called the multiplex PCR reads with MiXCR, one entry per CDR3 protein. The data contain more than 300,000 distinct CDR3 sequences, about 18% of them singletons. The trim removed 5 bases at V and 1 base at J, leaving 3 bases unmatched. The CDR3 has 14 residues. Per the germline V gene, CDR1 is SEHNR and CDR2 is FQNEAQ (reference sequence). The sample originates from a study of T cells in Graves' hyperthyroidism and ophthalmopathy. Study-level information: Prior to any treatment, at the point of initial diagnosis, peripheral blood was collected.

Investigators excluded patients with uncontrolled infection, other autoimmune disease, pregnancy or lactation. The study based diagnoses on clinical symptoms, serum thyroxine and TRAb, thyroid ultrasound and orbital computed tomography. General study points: Median prediction lead before ophthalmopathy onset was about 6.3 months with the model.

The sample comprised blood. The receptor comes from a man aged 18 to 29 with Graves' ophthalmopathy. The chain recombines TRBV7-9 with TRBJ2-5; 8 bases are a match to TRBD1. CDR3 bases: TGTGCCAGCAGCCAAGGGACAGGCCAAGAGACCCAGTACTTC. It yields the protein CASSQGTGQETQYF.